This T cell receptor beta chain was captured in a study of regulatory T cells in long-lasting Graves disease (dated by TCRdb to 2020 to 2023). General notes on the study: Antithyroid drugs had been taken for less than 3 months by newly diagnosed Graves' disease patients. TCR sequencing covered some 13 persistent and about 20 newly diagnosed Graves' disease patients, 33 samples in total. Patients with persistent Graves' disease were compared with patients with newly diagnosed Graves' disease using TCR sequencing and RNA sequencing of peripheral blood. The study took place in China and was registered as a clinical trial. On the study overall, not on this receptor specifically: Sequencing and analysis were limited to the TCR beta chain. The study examined only peripheral blood because the primary lesion, thyroid tissue, could not be accessed. Compared with newly diagnosed patients, persistent Graves' disease patients had lower TCR Shannon entropy and fewer highly expanded clones, which suggests clonal expansion. TRBV28, TRBJ1-2 and TRBJ2-5 were preferentially used in persistent disease, while TRBV20-1 and TRBJ2-1 were favored in newly diagnosed disease. A larger number of public clonotypes was shared among persistent patients (approximately 2,500) than among newly diagnosed patients (over 850). The authors acknowledged the small sample size as a limitation that may reduce accuracy.

Sample time point, as interpreted from the label and publication: newly diagnosed GD, antithyroid drugs for less than 3 months. RNA was extracted from PBMCs in TRIzol for both TCR sequencing and RNA sequencing. The diagnosis of Graves' disease was made according to American Thyroid Association guidelines. Patients were recruited from an endocrinology department in Xi'an, China. From each patient, nine milliliters of peripheral blood was collected into an EDTA anticoagulant tube. Ficoll Paque Plus density gradient separation was used to isolate PBMCs, and no additional T cell sorting was done. RNA quality was checked with an Agilent 2100 Bioanalyzer and agarose gel, and concentration with a NanoDrop 2000. The library came from multiplex PCR. TCRdb shows the sequencer as Illumina HiSeq 4000. To build TCR beta libraries, CDR3 regions were amplified by Arm-PCR using iRepertoire HTBI primers. Before sequencing, the PCR products went through gel purification. As for the authors' bioinformatics: Gene usage analysis of CDR3 amino acid clonotypes used the 60 to 75 TRBV and around 13 TRBJ segments found across samples. COPE and FqMerger were used to merge filtered high-quality paired reads into contigs. BLAST was used to align contigs to IMGT TRBV, TRBD and TRBJ reference genes, with CDR3 defined following IMGT. Any clonotype with a frequency above 0.1% was counted as a highly expanded clone. Shannon entropy was used to measure repertoire diversity, and the Gini coefficient was used to measure V-J evenness. A clonotype was considered public if more than one individual shared it. TCRdb redid the processing of the public reads, applying fastp at Q25 and MiXCR, and retained in-frame beta chains. Each record represents a unique CDR3 protein, reported with the most common genes and DNA among its rows. For this entry, the V and J calls and clone size follow TCRdb and not the study's own pipeline. In all, the sample holds 550,000 to 700,000 distinct CDR3 sequences, and 15% to 20% of those were seen once. The ten top clones hold more than 10% of the sample.

There are a few counts of this clonotype. This clone's antigen is unknown. There are no base qualities to consult, and no much larger clone falls within one base. V drops 7 bases and J drops 4 bases, leaving 19 bases in between. CDR1 and CDR2 (LNHDA, SQIVND) derive from the germline V gene (reference sequence). The CDR3 covers 15 residues, taking in both the cysteine and the phenylalanine. The DNA shown is the 45-base CDR3, in frame from base 1. This sample was also put to use in a study of T cells in Graves' hyperthyroidism and ophthalmopathy. As the second study states: Stable Graves' hyperthyroidism was defined as no progression to ophthalmopathy during 18 months of follow-up. Hyperthyroidism patients were aged 18 to 65 years and newly diagnosed, with disease duration of less than 2 months. The study excluded patients with uncontrolled infections, other autoimmune diseases, pregnancy or lactation. Diagnoses relied on clinical symptoms, serum thyroxine and TRAb, thyroid ultrasound and orbital computed tomography. A first-round RT-PCR of the TCR CDR3 used the HTBI primer set with the Qiagen OneStep RT-PCR kit. Blood samples also contained most of the expanded thyroid clonotypes (frequency above 0.001), which suggests that blood repertoires may reflect thyroid immune responses. Ophthalmopathy was separated from stable hyperthyroidism by a 13 V-J signature model, with approximately 89% sensitivity and roughly 84% specificity obtained in cross-validation and 80%/75% obtained in testing. In validation, progression to ophthalmopathy was predicted by the model with roughly 71% sensitivity and roughly 76% specificity, a median of approximately 6.5 months before onset. TCR V-J signatures able to tell the groups apart were searched for in a discovery cohort of some 100 patients, of whom around 43 had Graves' ophthalmopathy and roughly 57 had stable Graves' hyperthyroidism. Prospective prediction of ophthalmopathy was tested in an independent validation cohort of approximately 18 hyperthyroidism patients and 15 to 17 patients who later progressed to ophthalmopathy. For training and testing, the 100 or so patients in the discovery cohort were randomly divided in a 7:3 ratio. The study also compared thyroid tissue and blood T-cell repertoires from five or six Graves' hyperthyroidism patients. Following sampling, methimazole starting at 30 mg daily was given to hyperthyroidism patients, and high-dose intravenous methylprednisolone was given to ophthalmopathy patients. The libraries were constructed in a second round of multiplex PCR and then size-selected and purified. Sequencing of the libraries was done on an Illumina HiSeq2000 using paired-end 100 bp reads. SOAPnuke was used to process the raw data, throwing out any read that contained adapters or uncalled bases, had a mean Phred below 15, or lacked an exact constant-primer or identifier match. COPE v1.2.5 was used to merge the high-quality paired reads, and each unique nucleotide sequence was defined as a clonotype. Clonotypes were aligned to IMGT TRBV, TRBD and TRBJ reference segments using MiTCR v1.1. The analysis was restricted to V-J combinations with a frequency above 0.0001, which together covered just over 98% of the repertoires. The TCS score was defined as F50 (clonal expansion) divided by E x V (chaos), with BLOSUM62-based TCRdist calculated between CDR3 peptides within each V-J. Welch's t-statistics and random forest reduced approximately 520 V-J features to 10 to 15, which were used in a naive Bayes classifier (R e1071). Sample size was not statistically predetermined, and blinding of investigators to group allocation was not performed. The paper reports TCR Vbeta CDR3 sequencing of 130 to 150 peripheral blood samples: over 40 ophthalmopathy, fewer than 80 hyperthyroidism and around 17 progressor patients.

The sequenced sample was peripheral blood mononuclear cells (PBMCs), obtained at new diagnosis, from a patient treated with antithyroid drugs. The chain is encoded by TRBV19 joined to TRBJ1-2; matching of 5 bases hints at TRBD1 as the D gene. The clonotype comes from a man younger than 35 with Graves disease. Donor details come from another sample of the same person, matched by shared clones. The sequence in DNA is TGTGCCAGTACTTTTTCTTACAGGAACAGCTATGGCTACACCTTC. This yields the protein CASTFSYRNSYGYTF.